These 29 T cell receptor beta chains came from one sample sequenced in a study of blood T cell repertoires in COVID-19 (dated by TCRdb to the early 2020s). Library generation was performed with the immunoSEQ multiplex PCR assay. In its TCRdb copy, this immuneACCESS table keeps in-frame sequences only and misses some clones. Where compared with another copy, unresolved V genes explain less than half of these, and the others have no known cause. This sample is represented by under 55,000 clones; 79% of them were singletons. Roughly 25% of the sample is taken by the ten largest. The sequenced sample was peripheral blood. The receptors here all came from a man between 65 and 79 years old with acute or convalescent COVID-19.

The J gene is TRBJ2-1, the V gene TRBV10-3; 10 nucleotides align to TRBD2. The CDR3 length is 14 residues. Looked up from germline, CDR1 is ENHRY and CDR2 is SYGVKD. Unmatched junction bases numbered 6, after V lost 6 bases and J lost 7 bases. The CDR3: CAIRGAGGENEQFF. For the CDR3, the DNA is TGTGCCATCAGGGGAGCGGGAGGGGAGAATGAGCAGTTCTTC.

The chain recombines TRBV9 with TRBJ2-2, with D unclear. The length of the CDR3 is 14 residues. Trimming stripped 0 bases from V and 3 bases from J, with 6 bases between. CDR1 and CDR2 from the germline V gene are SGDLS and YYNGEE. The CDR3 region has the DNA TGTGCCAGCAGCGTAGTACCGGACACCGGGGAGCTGTTTTTT. Its translation is CASSVVPDTGELFF.

The chain recombines TRBV7-8 with TRBJ2-2, with 14 bases matching TRBD2. Germline CDR1 SGHVS, CDR2 FQNEAQ. Trimming cost V 5 bases and J 4 bases; bases outside gene matches: 9. The CDR3 sequence is 18 residues long. This CDR3 is CASSEPGLAGASTGELFF. Written as DNA, the CDR3 is TGTGCCAGCAGCGAACCGGGACTAGCGGGGGCCTCCACCGGGGAGCTGTTTTTT.

CDR3 coding DNA: TGTGCCACCAGTGCTCCAGGGAACGGGGAGCTGTTTTTT. Its translation: CATSAPGNGELFF. The rearrangement links TRBV24-1 to TRBJ2-2, with D possibly matching TRBD1 (5 bases). Trimming cost V 5 bases and J 7 bases, with 10 bases left between them. The CDR3 has 13 residues. Germline-derived CDR1 and CDR2 are KGHDR and SFDVKD.

This sequence joins TRBV6-5 and TRBJ2-7; D might be TRBD2 (6 bases). Germline V gives CDR1 MNHEY, CDR2 SVGAGI. With 6 bases removed from V and 2 bases from J, the gap between germline ends came to 8 bases. The CDR3 covers 12 residues. Here the CDR3 DNA reads TGTGCCAGCAGGCGGGGACCCTACGAGCAGTACTTC. This sequence encodes CASRRGPYEQYF.

The chain joins TRBV11-3 to TRBJ2-7, with 10 bases matching TRBD2. J lost 4 bases, V lost 5 bases, and 8 bases had no gene match. The CDR3 is made up of 15 amino acids. Germline V gene sequence: CDR1 SGHNT, CDR2 YENEEA. CDR3: CASSPKRGGEYEQYF. The CDR3 coding sequence is TGTGCCAGCAGCCCGAAGCGGGGGGGGGAGTACGAGCAGTACTTC.

The chain combines TRBV28 with TRBJ1-4; 12 bases align to TRBD1. Per germline, CDR1 MDHEN and CDR2 SYDVKM. V shed 6 bases, J shed 3 bases, and the junction held 5 bases outside the gene matches. There are 16 residues in the CDR3. CDR3 in amino acids: CASSLGQGAANEKLFF. The DNA of the CDR3 is TGTGCCAGCAGCCTGGGACAGGGGGCAGCTAATGAAAAACTGTTTTTT.

The rearrangement uses TRBV6-5 and TRBJ2-7, with 7 nucleotides matching TRBD1. V shed 2 bases, J shed 7 bases, and the junction held 8 bases outside the gene matches. This CDR3 spans 14 amino acids. Germline CDR1 is MNHEY and CDR2 is SVGAGI. The CDR3 DNA sequence: TGTGCCAGCAGTTACGGACAGGTGATAGGGGAGCAGTACTTC. Protein sequence: CASSYGQVIGEQYF.

This clone was recorded at least ten times. This rearrangement joins TRBV19 to TRBJ1-1; 9 nucleotides align to TRBD1. Germline V gives CDR1 LNHDA, CDR2 SQIVND (reference sequence). J was trimmed by 0 bases and V by 5 bases; bases with no gene match: 7. This CDR3 comprises 16 residues. The CDR3 loop reads CASSFWTGVVNTEAFF. In nucleotides, the CDR3 is TGTGCCAGTAGTTTCTGGACAGGGGTGGTGAACACTGAAGCTTTCTTT.

In its sample, this clone was seen a few times. The chain joins TRBV19 to TRBJ1-5, with TRBD1 matching over 9 bases. Looked up from germline, CDR1 is LNHDA and CDR2 is SQIVND (reference sequence). The length of the CDR3 is 16 residues. After removal of 2 bases from V and 7 bases from J, the junction contained 9 bases not matched to a gene. CDR3 loop: CASSIWDRVSDQPQHF. The CDR3 DNA reads TGTGCCAGTAGTATATGGGACAGGGTATCCGACCAGCCCCAGCATTTT.

This clone showed up just a few times. The chain uses TRBV2 and TRBJ2-7; possible D gene TRBD1, 6 bases. This CDR3 is built from 12 residues. CDR1 and CDR2 (germline): SNHLY, FYNNEI. Trimming stripped 9 bases from V and 3 bases from J, with 12 bases between. The CDR3 here is CASSEGVYEQYF. In DNA, the CDR3 is TGTGCCAGTAGCGAGGGGGTCTACGAGCAGTACTTC.

This clone was detected a few times. The gene calls are TRBV7-9 and TRBJ2-2; TRBD2 is a possible D gene (6 bases). Per the germline V gene, CDR1 is SEHNR and CDR2 is FQNEAQ (reference sequence). The CDR3 length is 15 residues. Trimming cost V 5 bases and J 4 bases, with 14 bases left between them. The CDR3 reads CASSTSRGGTGELFF. The DNA of the CDR3 is TGTGCCAGCAGCACATCAAGGGGAGGCACCGGGGAGCTGTTTTTT.

On this clone: Other DNA sequences from this sample encode an identical CDR3 as well. The chain employs TRBV28 and TRBJ1-5; D is uncertain. Trimming cost V 9 bases and J 6 bases, with 12 bases left between them. Germline CDR1 reads MDHEN; CDR2 reads SYDVKM. The CDR3 covers 12 residues. The DNA of the CDR3 is TGTGCCAGTACACCAGGTGGTCAGCCCCAGCATTTT. The encoded protein is CASTPGGQPQHF.

The chain has TRBV9 and TRBJ2-5; TRBD2 aligns across 12 bases. Losses at the gene ends were 3 bases for V and 5 bases for J; bases not matched to a gene: 11. The CDR3 has 17 amino acids. The germline V gene encodes CDR1 SGDLS and CDR2 YYNGEE. The CDR3 DNA follows: TGTGCCAGCAGCGGCGGGAAGACTAGCGGGGGAGAGGAGACCCAGTACTTC. Amino acid sequence: CASSGGKTSGGEETQYF.

This clone was found once. V and J are TRBV10-3 and TRBJ2-7, with 7 nucleotides matching TRBD2. From germline, CDR1 is ENHRY and CDR2 SYGVKD. The CDR3 is 16 residues long. The junction had 11 bases not matched to a gene; V was cut back by 6 bases and J by 0 bases. The CDR3 nucleotides are TGTGCCATCAGCGCCGCTAGCGGTGACCTCTCCTACGAGCAGTACTTC. Amino acids: CAISAASGDLSYEQYF.

The chain uses TRBV7-8 and TRBJ2-3; possibly TRBD1 for D (6 bases). Trimming stripped 2 bases from V and 2 bases from J, with 11 bases between. Germline V CDR1 and CDR2: SGHVS, FQNEAQ. This CDR3 comprises 15 residues. DNA of the CDR3: TGTGCCAGCAGCTTAAAACAGGGCTACACAGATACGCAGTATTTT. Residues: CASSLKQGYTDTQYF.

This clone was seen only once. This chain links TRBV11-3 with TRBJ1-2; the match to TRBD1 covers 7 bases. Germline V gene sequence: CDR1 SGHNT, CDR2 YENEEA. There are 16 residues in the CDR3. The V segment lost 6 bases and the J segment 2 bases; nucleotides outside the gene matches: 12. The CDR3 is CASSFSAGTANYGYTF. The DNA of the CDR3 is TGTGCCAGCAGTTTTTCAGCCGGGACAGCGAACTATGGCTACACCTTC.

The V and J genes are TRBV7-3 and TRBJ2-7, with TRBD1 identical over 10 bases. Germline values: CDR1 SGHTA, CDR2 FQGTGA. The trim removed 1 base at V and 2 bases at J, leaving 8 bases unmatched. This CDR3 is built from 17 residues. CDR3 sequence (DNA): TGTGCCAGCAGCTTAAGTGGGGGGACAGGGGTACCCTACGAGCAGTACTTC. As protein: CASSLSGGTGVPYEQYF.

The genes are TRBV5-1 and TRBJ2-1; 10 bases are a match to TRBD1. The CDR3 contains 15 residues. V was pared by 2 bases and J by 8 bases, with 7 bases of the junction left unmatched. The V gene's germline CDR1 is SGHRS and CDR2 YFSETQ. The CDR3 sequence: CASSFRDRGVDEQFF. The DNA of the CDR3 is TGCGCCAGCAGCTTCCGGGACAGGGGTGTCGATGAGCAGTTCTTC.

The chain employs TRBV7-9 and TRBJ2-5; 9 bases match TRBD2. The CDR3 covers 16 residues. V lost 4 bases and J lost 0; bases outside the gene matches: 6. Germline V gene data show CDR1 as SEHNR and CDR2 as FQNEAQ (reference sequence). This CDR3 reads CASSSGLAEDQETQYF. The CDR3 DNA reads TGTGCCAGCAGCTCGGGACTAGCAGAAGACCAAGAGACCCAGTACTTC.

This clone has a single count. The J gene is TRBJ2-7, the V gene TRBV7-8; perhaps TRBD1 as D (6 bases). V lost 5 bases to trimming and J lost 0 bases, with 14 bases between them. The CDR3 is made up of 15 amino acids. CDR1 and CDR2 (germline): SGHVS, FQNEAQ. The CDR3: CASSPNLDSSYEQYF. The CDR3 DNA reads as TGTGCCAGCAGCCCGAATCTGGACAGCTCCTACGAGCAGTACTTC.

The chain links TRBV27 to TRBJ2-1, with 15 positions matching TRBD2. CDR1 and CDR2 from the germline V gene are MNHEY and SMNVEV (reference sequence). This CDR3 contains 18 residues. Trimming cost V 8 bases and J 9 bases; bases outside gene matches: 17. CDR3 DNA sequence: TGTGCCAGCTCCCAAGGGGGACTAGCGGGAGGCTTAGCGGGTGAGCAGTTCTTC. Translation: CASSQGGLAGGLAGEQFF.

The chain combines TRBV20-1 with TRBJ1-5, with D maybe TRBD1 (5 bases). The germline V gene has CDR1 DFQATT and CDR2 SNEGSKA (reference sequence). Trimming cost V 3 bases and J 7 bases, with 7 bases left between them. The CDR3 loop spans 11 amino acids. CDR3 coding DNA: TGCAGTGCTAGTCAGGGACAGCCCCAGCATTTT. Encoded protein: CSASQGQPQHF.

V usage is TRBV6-5 and J usage is TRBJ1-1, with D tentatively TRBD1 (6 bases). The CDR3 is made up of 13 amino acids. Trimming removed 6 bases from V and 11 bases from J, with 19 bases in between. The germline V gene has CDR1 MNHEY and CDR2 SVGAGI. CDR3 sequence: CASSYFTGKKAFF. The CDR3 coding sequence is TGTGCCAGCAGCTATTTTACAGGGAAGAAGGCTTTCTTT.

This clone was detected only a few times. V gene TRBV15 combines with J gene TRBJ2-3; 9 bases are a match to TRBD2. The V segment lost 4 bases and the J segment 2 bases; nucleotides outside the gene matches: 4. Germline loops: CDR1 LNHNV, CDR2 YYDKDF (reference sequence). The CDR3 consists of 15 residues. The CDR3 nucleotides read TGTGCCACCAGCACCTTAGCGGGGGCCACAGATACGCAGTATTTT. Protein product: CATSTLAGATDTQYF. Full variable domain (outside the CDR3, taken from reference TRBV15 and TRBJ2-3): DAMVIQNPRYQVTQFGKPVTLSCSQTLNHNVMYWYQQKSSQAPKLLFHYYDKDFNNEADTPDNFQSRRPNTSFCFLDIRSPGLGDTAMYLCATSTLAGATDTQYFGPGTRLTVL.

At least ten counts were recorded for this clone. This chain uses TRBV14 with TRBJ2-2, with 8 bases fitting TRBD2. The germline gives CDR1 SGHDN, CDR2 FVKESK. The CDR3 spans 15 residues. With 5 bases clipped from V and 0 bases from J, the junction kept 2 bases outside the gene matches. As DNA, the CDR3 is TGTGCCAGCAGCTTGGGACTAGCGAACACCGGGGAGCTGTTTTTT. The encoded protein is CASSLGLANTGELFF.

The rearrangement uses TRBV7-3 and TRBJ2-1, with TRBD1 matching 11 bases. From germline, CDR1 is SGHTA and CDR2 FQGTGA. V lost 5 bases and J lost 9; bases outside the gene matches: 9. CDR3 size: 15 residues. CDR3 residues: CASSRSGTGGGEQFF. The CDR3 bases are TGTGCCAGCAGCCGCTCCGGGACAGGGGGTGGTGAGCAGTTCTTC.

This chain uses TRBV7-9 with TRBJ2-7; tentative D call: TRBD1 (5 bases). V was shortened by 1 base and J by 0 bases, with 10 bases between the two germline ends. The germline V gene has CDR1 SEHNR and CDR2 FQNEAQ (reference sequence). This CDR3 spans 15 amino acids. The CDR3 bases are TGTGCCAGCAGCTTAGGCCAGACAGTCTCCTACGAGCAGTACTTC. This sequence encodes CASSLGQTVSYEQYF.

This chain uses TRBV6-5 with TRBJ1-1, with D unresolved. Deletions cut 7 bases from V and 7 bases from J, with 10 bases between. The CDR3 is 11 residues long. Germline V gene data show CDR1 as MNHEY and CDR2 as SVGAGI. In DNA, the CDR3 is TGTGCCAGCAATCGGGGTTTTGAAGCTTTCTTT. As protein: CASNRGFEAFF.